This TCR beta chain is from a study of T cells after posttransplantation cyclophosphamide. Whole-study findings and limits: Skin or GI-infiltrating T cells shared few TRB sequences with blood.

Remarks on this clone: The antigen remains undetermined.

TCRdb's table, derived via immunoSEQ multiplex PCR, lists solely in-frame clones and lacks some. Of 47,000 or so clones listed, 85% to 95% were seen once; the top ten hold less than 3.5%. Material: PBMCs. The receptor was derived from a woman aged 50 to 65 in good health and a related stem cell transplant donor.

CDR3 in amino acids: CASSFGLAKNIQYF. In DNA, the CDR3 is TGTGCCAGCAGTTTCGGACTAGCCAAAAACATTCAGTACTTC. The rearrangement uses TRBV6-6 and TRBJ2-4; the D gene is possibly TRBD2 (5 bases). CDR1 MNHNY and CDR2 SVGAGI come from the germline V gene (reference sequence). This CDR3 spans 14 amino acids. V lost 4 bases and J lost 0, with 7 bases in between.